This T cell receptor (beta chain) was captured by sequencing in a study of T cell repertoires in cytomegalovirus infection. About the research overall: HLA-B-restricted CMV epitopes that are well studied, plus recently identified HLA-C-restricted ones, were used by the study. Matching HLA type, along with CMV infection, was indicated by public TCR beta signatures. Notes on the study in general: Within the response measured ex vivo, HLA-C-restricted CMV-specific TCR beta clonotypes were dominant.

Trimming left V 0 bases short and J 6 bases short, with 23 bases between. The CDR3 has 19 residues. Germline CDR1 LGHDT, CDR2 YNNKEL (reference sequence). In this sample, this clonotype turned up many times. What it binds is unknown. TCRdb re-called the reads with MiXCR, one entry per CDR3 protein. This table holds 110,000 or so distinct CDR3 sequences, 30% to 35% found once. The input for sequencing was CD8+ T cells from cultured PBMCs, taken from culture after CMV antigen stimulation. This chain uses TRBV3-1 with TRBJ2-2; D possibly matches TRBD1 or TRBD2 (5 bases each). This receptor was identified in a human donor in good health (CMV status not recorded). Some clones in this sample may be carry-over from other donors' samples. DNA of the CDR3: TGTGCCAGCAGCCAAGAAAGAATAGTCGGACACGGGAATCCCGGGGAGCTGTTTTTT. Its translation: CASSQERIVGHGNPGELFF. Supplemented by reference TRBV3-1 and TRBJ2-2, the full variable domain reads DTAVSQTPKYLVTQMGNDKSIKCEQNLGHDTMYWYKQDSKKFLKIMFSYNNKELIINETVPNRFSPKSPDKAHLNLHINSLELGDSAVYFCASSQERIVGHGNPGELFFGEGSRLTVL.